The 29 T cell receptor beta chains below all came from one sample that was sequenced in a study of T cells after yellow fever vaccination (dated 2019 in TCRdb). This specimen's treatment or condition label, interpreted: live attenuated yellow fever vaccine strain. Libraries were built with 5' RACE. Sequencer: Illumina HiSeq 2500. The public reads were reanalyzed by TCRdb: fastp trimming at Q25, MiXCR alignment, in-frame beta chains only. Each CDR3 protein appears once, grouped with its most common genes and DNA. The sample has some 350,000 distinct CDR3 sequences on record, around a tenth of them singletons. More than 15% of the sample rests with the top ten. Sequencing was performed on PBMCs, taken on the day of the first yellow fever vaccination. The source is a man aged 18 to 35 who received the YFV17D yellow fever vaccine.

V is TRBV11-2 and J is TRBJ1-1; D ambiguous. The germline V and J ends were trimmed by 5 bases and 8 bases, with 21 bases remaining between them. CDR1 and CDR2 from the germline V gene are SGHAT and FQNNGV. The length of the CDR3 is 15 residues. The CDR3 loop is CASSAFQVGVWEAFF. CDR3 sequence (DNA): TGTGCCAGCAGCGCCTTCCAGGTCGGGGTCTGGGAAGCTTTCTTT.

At least ten counts were recorded for this clonotype. V gene TRBV27 combines with J gene TRBJ2-7; 9 bases fit TRBD2. V was pared by 5 bases and J by 2 bases, with 4 bases of the junction left unmatched. The CDR3 runs 14 residues. Germline V gene data show CDR1 as MNHEY and CDR2 as SMNVEV (reference sequence). The CDR3 reads CASSRSGGTYEQYF. DNA for the CDR3: TGTGCCAGCAGTCGCAGCGGGGGGACCTACGAGCAGTACTTC.

CDR3 residues: CAWSLQYGYTF. CDR3 bases: TGTGCCTGGAGTCTCCAATATGGCTACACCTTC. This chain connects TRBV30 to TRBJ1-2; D gene unclear. The CDR3 runs 11 residues. Germline V lookup: CDR1 GTSNPN, CDR2 SVGIG (reference sequence). Trimming took 2 bases from V and 5 from J, leaving 6 bases between them.

This clonotype turned up a few times. The chain links TRBV10-3 to TRBJ1-1, with a possible D match to TRBD1 (6 bases). Germline V gene sequence: CDR1 ENHRY, CDR2 SYGVKD. V was cut by 8 bases and J by 5 bases, with 12 bases left in between. This CDR3 region has 12 residues. The CDR3 DNA reads as TGTGCCATCCGAAAAGGGGGAACTGAAGCTTTCTTT. It yields the protein CAIRKGGTEAFF.

This rearrangement joins TRBV20-1 to TRBJ2-5; possible D gene TRBD2, 5 bases. Germline CDR1 reads DFQATT; CDR2 reads SNEGSKA (reference sequence). CDR3 size: 12 residues. Between the trimmed V and J ends, which lost 6 bases and 2 bases, there was a span of 10 bases. In nucleotides, the CDR3 is TGCAGTGCGCCGGACTCACAAGAGACCCAGTACTTC. This codes for CSAPDSQETQYF.

The chain employs TRBV6-1 and TRBJ2-3; D is possibly TRBD1 (6 bases). V was shortened by 3 bases and J by 4 bases, with 14 bases between the two germline ends. Germline V gene data show CDR1 as MNHNS and CDR2 as SASEGT. CDR3 length: 15 amino acids. The CDR3 nucleotides read TGTGCCAGCAGTGAGAAGGGGGTTCGATCAGATACGCAGTATTTT. This translates into CASSEKGVRSDTQYF.

The chain employs TRBV12-3 or TRBV12-4 and TRBJ1-6; D may be TRBD1 (6 bases). Between the trimmed V and J ends, which lost 7 bases and 5 bases, there was a span of 21 bases. CDR3 length: 17 residues. CDR3 DNA sequence: TGTGCCAGCACCGAGTCCGGGGGCCCCAGAAATAATTCACCCCTCCACTTT. Amino acids: CASTESGGPRNNSPLHF.

The J gene is TRBJ2-5, the V gene TRBV5-1; D possibly corresponds to TRBD2 (5 bases). V was trimmed by 2 bases and J by 4 bases, leaving 12 bases between them. The germline gives CDR1 SGHRS, CDR2 YFSETQ. The CDR3 is 14 amino acids. The CDR3 coding sequence is TGCGCCAGCAGCTTCCAGGTTGAGGGAGAGACCCAGTACTTC. This gives the protein CASSFQVEGETQYF.

This clonotype was picked up a small number of times. The chain couples TRBV5-5 to TRBJ1-5; a possible D gene is TRBD1 (5 bases). Germline-derived CDR1 and CDR2 are SGHKS and YYEKEE (reference sequence). The CDR3 totals 14 residues. Trimming shortened V by 4 bases and J by 4 bases, and 12 bases separated the two germline ends. Written as DNA, the CDR3 is TGTGCCAGCAGCGCCCCAGACAGTAATCAGCCCCAGCATTTT. It translates to CASSAPDSNQPQHF. The full variable domain, in which reference TRBV5-5 and TRBJ1-5 provide the parts outside the CDR3, is DAGVTQSPTHLIKTRGQQVTLRCSPISGHKSVSWYQQVLGQGPQFIFQYYEKEERGRGNFPDRFSARQFPNYSSELNVNALLLGDSALYLCASSAPDSNQPQHFGDGTRLSIL.

In this sample, this clonotype turned up a few times. The rearrangement uses TRBV29-1 and TRBJ1-5; D remains ambiguous. The CDR3 totals 14 residues. The V gene's germline CDR1 is SQVTM and CDR2 ANQGSEA. V lost 4 bases and J lost 2, with 12 bases in between. CDR3 nucleotides: TGCAGCGTTGCGGAGGGAGGAGGCAATCAGCCCCAGCATTTT. Translated, it gives CSVAEGGGNQPQHF.

The chain has TRBV7-2 and TRBJ2-1; tentatively, D is TRBD1 (5 bases). The CDR3 has 15 residues. Germline CDR1 is SGHTA and CDR2 is FQGNSA. Trimming cost V 1 base and J 1 base, with 8 bases left between them. The CDR3 DNA is TGTGCCAGCAGCTTAGACTCAGGGTCCTACAATGAGCAGTTCTTC. This encodes CASSLDSGSYNEQFF. The full variable domain, rest sourced from reference TRBV7-2 and TRBJ2-1, is GAGVSQSPSNKVTEKGKDVELRCDPISGHTALYWYRQSLGQGLEFLIYFQGNSAPDKSGLPSDRFSAERTGGSVSTLTIQRTQQEDSAVYLCASSLDSGSYNEQFFGPGTRLTVL.

The chain combines TRBV7-3 with TRBJ2-1, with unresolved D. With 2 bases removed from V and 4 bases from J, the gap between germline ends came to 12 bases. The CDR3 has 15 residues. Germline lookup yields CDR1 SGHTA and CDR2 FQGTGA. This CDR3 is CASSLGHSPYNEQFF. CDR3 nucleotides: TGTGCCAGCAGCTTAGGGCACAGCCCATACAATGAGCAGTTCTTC. The full variable domain, its missing parts supplied by reference TRBV7-3 and TRBJ2-1, is GAGVSQTPSNKVTEKGKYVELRCDPISGHTALYWYRQSLGQGPEFLIYFQGTGAADDSGLPNDRFFAVRPEGSVSTLKIQRTERGDSAVYLCASSLGHSPYNEQFFGPGTRLTVL.

The V gene is TRBV5-6, the J gene TRBJ1-1; possible D gene TRBD1, 6 bases. V shed 4 bases and J shed 4 bases, with 11 bases lying between them. The CDR3 extends over 13 amino acids. Per germline, CDR1 SGHDT and CDR2 YYEEEE. CDR3 DNA: TGTGCCAGCAGCCGGACAGCCAGCACTGAAGCTTTCTTT. This gives the protein CASSRTASTEAFF.

This clonotype was picked up many times. V and J are TRBV20-1 and TRBJ2-1; 11 bases fit TRBD2. Looked up from germline, CDR1 is DFQATT and CDR2 is SNEGSKA (reference sequence). The CDR3 is 14 residues long. After removal of 8 bases from V and 6 bases from J, the junction contained 9 bases not matched to a gene. The CDR3 loop reads CSTYNSGGANEQFF. CDR3 DNA: TGCAGTACCTACAATAGCGGGGGGGCCAATGAGCAGTTCTTC.

The chain couples TRBV6-2 or TRBV6-3 to TRBJ2-7, with a tentative D call TRBD1 (6 bases). From germline, CDR1 is MNHEY and CDR2 SVGEGT. V was cut by 2 bases and J by 1 base, with 6 bases left in between. The CDR3 loop spans 13 amino acids. CDR3 in DNA: TGTGCCAGCAGTTACCAGGGGTCCTACGAGCAGTACGTC. Residues: CASSYQGSYEQYV.

This sequence joins TRBV4-3 and TRBJ2-1; TRBD2 matches at 11 bases. The CDR3 has 15 amino acids. Germline values: CDR1 LGHNA, CDR2 YSLEER. V lost 3 bases and J lost 8; bases outside the gene matches: 6. CDR3 sequence (DNA): TGCGCCAGCAGCCAGGCTAGCGGGGGGTTGGATGAGCAGTTCTTC. It yields the protein CASSQASGGLDEQFF.

The chain carries TRBV10-3 and TRBJ2-7, with a weak D call TRBD1 (6 bases). This CDR3 is 13 amino acids long. V lost 10 bases and J lost 0, with 13 bases in between. In germline, CDR1 is ENHRY, CDR2 SYGVKD. The CDR3 region is CATTGRYSYEQYF. CDR3 bases: TGTGCCACCACAGGGAGATACTCCTACGAGCAGTACTTC.

The V and J genes are TRBV24-1 and TRBJ1-6; D remains unclear. Germline lookup yields CDR1 KGHDR and CDR2 SFDVKD. The CDR3 runs 15 residues. V lost 8 bases, J lost 9 bases, and 19 bases lay in between. The CDR3 loop reads CATNTPGTDVSPLHF. DNA for the CDR3: TGTGCCACCAACACACCGGGAACAGATGTTTCACCCCTCCACTTT.

This clonotype has at least ten counts. This chain uses TRBV12-3 or TRBV12-4 with TRBJ1-3; 7 nucleotides align to TRBD1. The CDR3 length is 14 residues. V shed 2 bases, J shed 5 bases, and the junction held 3 bases outside the gene matches. The CDR3 DNA reads TGTGCCAGCAGTTTAAGGGGACAGAGAAACACCATATATTTT. Protein: CASSLRGQRNTIYF.

The chain joins TRBV6-5 to TRBJ1-4, with D possibly matching TRBD1 (5 bases). V lost 2 bases to trimming and J lost 8 bases, with 15 bases between them. The CDR3 is 15 residues long. The germline V gene has CDR1 MNHEY and CDR2 SVGAGI. Here the CDR3 reads CASSYRVGVGEKLFF. CDR3 coding DNA: TGTGCCAGCAGTTACCGGGTGGGGGTGGGCGAAAAACTGTTTTTT.

The chain joins TRBV7-9 to TRBJ1-6, with 7 bases aligning to TRBD1. The germline V gene has CDR1 SEHNR and CDR2 FQNEAQ (reference sequence). Trimming removed 6 bases from V and 10 bases from J; junction bases left unmatched: 6. CDR3 length: 13 amino acids. The CDR3 coding sequence is TGTGCCAGCAGTGGTCAGGGGGACTCACCCCTCCACTTT. It is translated as CASSGQGDSPLHF.

This clonotype was recorded a few times. The chain recombines TRBV19 with TRBJ2-3; D is ambiguous. V lost 5 bases and J lost 0, with 15 bases in between. CDR1 LNHDA and CDR2 SQIVND come from the germline V gene (reference sequence). The CDR3 covers 16 residues. Written as DNA, the CDR3 is TGTGCCAGTAGTTATGTAGGAGTCGCTAGCACAGATACGCAGTATTTT. Translated: CASSYVGVASTDTQYF.

The chain links TRBV20-1 to TRBJ2-5; possible D gene TRBD2, 6 bases. Trimming removed 0 bases from V and 5 bases from J, with 13 bases in between. The CDR3 runs 14 residues. The germline CDR1 and CDR2 sequences are DFQATT and SNEGSKA (reference sequence). CDR3 protein: CSARDRGRGETQYF. The CDR3 DNA reads TGCAGTGCTAGAGATCGGGGCCGGGGGGAGACCCAGTACTTC.

In this sample, this clonotype turned up a few times. CDR3 DNA sequence: TGTGCCAGCACGGAGGGGTCCACCGGATCCGACTATAATTCACCCCTCCACTTT. As protein: CASTEGSTGSDYNSPLHF. The rearrangement joins TRBV12-3 or TRBV12-4 to TRBJ1-6; perhaps TRBD1 as D (5 bases). The germline V and J ends were trimmed by 7 bases and 3 bases, with 22 bases remaining between them. This CDR3 is built from 18 residues.

This clonotype came up a few times. This sequence joins TRBV3-1 and TRBJ2-1; D is uncertain. The CDR3 covers 14 residues. CDR1 and CDR2 from the germline V gene are LGHDT and YNNKEL (reference sequence). Deletions cut 4 bases from V and 5 bases from J, with 12 bases between. The CDR3 loop reads CASSPKGPNNEQFF. CDR3 sequence (DNA): TGTGCCAGCAGCCCGAAGGGTCCTAACAATGAGCAGTTCTTC.

The chain joins TRBV5-1 to TRBJ2-1; D uncertain. The germline CDR1 and CDR2 sequences are SGHRS and YFSETQ. The CDR3 runs to 13 residues. Trimming left V 0 bases short and J 5 bases short, with 6 bases between. CDR3 in amino acids: CASSLARHNEQFF. Written as DNA, the CDR3 is TGCGCCAGCAGCTTGGCGCGTCACAATGAGCAGTTCTTC.

The chain is built from TRBV10-3 and TRBJ2-3, with no clear D. This CDR3 contains 15 residues. V gave up 5 bases and J gave up 1 base, with 13 bases separating them. Germline loops: CDR1 ENHRY, CDR2 SYGVKD. In DNA, the CDR3 is TGTGCCATCAGTTTAACGGTCGATCGCACAGATACGCAGTATTTT. This encodes CAISLTVDRTDTQYF.

This clonotype was picked up a small number of times. The chain recombines TRBV19 with TRBJ1-5; 11 positions agree with TRBD1. The CDR3 loop spans 16 amino acids. CDR1 and CDR2 (germline): LNHDA, SQIVND (reference sequence). V was clipped by 5 bases and J by 6 bases; unmatched bases: 9. The CDR3 DNA reads as TGTGCCAGTAGTGTCCCCGGGACAGGGGGGATTCAGCCCCAGCATTTT. It codes for CASSVPGTGGIQPQHF.

Only a few counts were recorded for this clonotype. The chain couples TRBV25-1 to TRBJ1-4, with a possible D match to TRBD1 (6 bases). This CDR3 is 14 amino acids long. Germline lookup yields CDR1 MGHDK and CDR2 SYGVNS. Trimming removed 6 bases at V and 6 bases at J, with 14 bases between. The CDR3 reads CASRPGAGDEKLFF. The CDR3 DNA reads TGTGCCAGCAGACCAGGGGCGGGGGATGAAAAACTGTTTTTT.